The text below deals with one T cell receptor beta chain. Its antigen remains unidentified. No per-base quality is available; no much larger clone lies one base away. The record originates from a study of post-analysis software for immune sequencing data (dated by TCRdb to the mid-2010s). Looking at the study overall: Relapsing-remitting, secondary progressive and progressive-relapsing multiple sclerosis were recorded as disease courses, and subtype annotation was lacking for some patients. The patient repertoires were compared against 10 to 12 previously published healthy control repertoires obtained from donors aged about 6 to 25 years. A subset of samples was prepared in parallel using single-end sample barcoding, then pooled and co-amplified after Illumina adapter ligation.

Trimming leaves V shorter by 6 bases and J shorter by 4 bases, with the junction holding 12 bases beyond the gene matches. Via the germline V gene (reference sequence), CDR1 is DFQATT and CDR2 SNEGSKA. The CDR3 sequence holds 15 residues, the cysteine and phenylalanine included. The retained sequence is limited to the CDR3, 45 bases, with the frame set at the first base. The method was PCR. The sequencer listed for this sample is Illumina HiSeq 2500. Unique molecular identifiers were incorporated into TCR beta cDNA libraries to reduce PCR and sequencing biases. Around 500,000 cDNA molecules were obtained for every 1 to 10 million input T cells, so each molecule roughly corresponded to one T cell. The same protocol used for the earlier healthy control dataset was applied to prepare and sequence the patient libraries. Within a given batch, samples were prepared together, multiplexed and sequenced on the same HiSeq lane. Concerning the study's data processing: Raw barcoded reads were processed with MIGEC, discarding single-read molecular identifier groups before consensus assembly and CDR3 extraction. VDJtools was used for post-analysis of the clonotype tables, and diversity was normalized by down-sampling every dataset to the size of the smallest sample. Repertoire overlap clustering matched CDR3 amino acid but not nucleotide sequences to correct batch-related cross-sample contamination. The public reads were quality trimmed at Q25 with fastp and then assembled into clones with MiXCR by TCRdb, keeping productive beta chains. When rows share a CDR3 protein, they turn into one entry using the most common DNA and genes. The V and J calls here are based on TCRdb, not the publication. The sample data list about 540,000 distinct CDR3 sequences, and 30% to 40% of these were observed just once. The ten largest account for about 6% of the sample.

Beyond this particular receptor, the publication reports: Normalized Chao1 diversity was significantly lower in multiple sclerosis patients than controls, suggesting substantial peripheral T-cell clonal expansion. Patients showed significantly higher frequencies than controls for five TRBV segments, among them TRBV5-6, TRBV5-1 and TRBV20-1. When samples were clustered directly using the F measure, samples prepared in the same batch co-clustered strongly, which prompted a batch-effect correction. The control group was slightly older than the multiple sclerosis patient group.

TCR beta repertoires were profiled from peripheral blood of roughly 13 young patients with multiple sclerosis to demonstrate the VDJtools post-analysis software. The multiple sclerosis patients were children and adolescents between roughly 6 and 16 years of age. Sequencing used blood. This receptor was taken from a girl between 2 and 17 years old with multiple sclerosis. Recombination joined TRBV20-1 with TRBJ2-5, with 9 central nucleotides matching TRBD2. Here the CDR3 is given as CSAVRLAGPRETQYF. The nucleotides read TGCAGTGCCGTTCGGCTAGCGGGGCCGCGAGAGACCCAGTACTTC.